This TCR beta chain was sequenced during a study of CD8 T cells in Susac syndrome. The RNA input was about 0.5 to 1 ug, and it was reverse transcribed with random hexamers. Amplification of TCR beta CDR3 spanned 54 Vbeta and 13 Jbeta via immunoSEQ multiplex PCR. TCRdb re-called the immunoSEQ multiplex PCR reads through MiXCR, storing one row per CDR3 protein. The sample lists hundreds of thousands of distinct CDR3 sequences, around nine tenths occurring once. The multiple sclerosis controls comprised treatment-naive patients whose relapsing-remitting disease was stable or active. TEMRA cells were FACS-enriched, while CD8+ and CD4+ T cells were negatively isolated. V was cut by 1 base and J by 1 base, with 8 bases left in between. Germline V gene data show CDR1 as MNHEY and CDR2 as SVGAGI. The CDR3 runs to 14 residues.

This TCR was recovered from a human donor with multiple sclerosis. The sequenced sample was CD8+ T cells from PBMCs. The V and J genes are TRBV6-5 and TRBJ2-7, with D unresolved. CDR3 sequence: CASSYLSGSYEQYF. The CDR3 DNA reads as TGTGCCAGCAGTTACTTGTCCGGTTCCTACGAGCAGTACTTC.